This T cell receptor (beta chain) came from a study of blood T cell repertoires in COVID-19. As for this clone: Other DNA sequences in this sample translate to the same CDR3.

As processed by the authors: Reference gene primer amplification yielded estimated nucleated cell counts. Some clones are missing from TCRdb's copy, which holds only in-frame ones; the method was immunoSEQ multiplex PCR. V and J calls and clone size are copied from that table; D and trimming were computed from the DNA. The repertoire holds fewer than 200,000 clones, with around 73% as singletons. This clonotype originated in a woman in her forties or fifties who had recovered from COVID-19. Sequencing was done on a sample of PBMCs or T cells enriched from blood (not recorded which).

The CDR3 bases are TGCAGTGCTAGTAGCGGCCATGAAGCTTTCTTT. It yields the protein CSASSGHEAFF. The V and J genes are TRBV20-1 and TRBJ1-1, with D hard to call. The CDR3 has 11 residues. The germline CDR1 and CDR2 sequences are DFQATT and SNEGSKA (reference sequence). Trimming pared 3 bases from V and 7 bases from J, leaving 9 bases between.